The text below deals with one TCR beta chain. The assay was immunoSEQ multiplex PCR, and TCRdb's table has in-frame clones only and misses some. The sample shows more than 60,000 clones, approximately 74% of them seen only once. These data are taken from a study of blood T cell repertoires in COVID-19. Whole-study context: Donors in the United States, Italy and Spain gave samples during acute or convalescent COVID-19.

Germline CDR1 reads MDHEN; CDR2 reads SYDVKM. The CDR3 consists of 15 residues. The ends lost 6 bases at V and 7 bases at J; junction bases unmatched: 9. The rearrangement uses TRBV28 and TRBJ2-4; TRBD1 matches at 10 bases. Sequencing was carried out using peripheral blood. The clonotype originates from a human donor with acute or convalescent COVID-19. The donor label of this sample is uncertain. CDR3 sequence reads: CASRLDGTGDNIQYF. In nucleotides, the CDR3 is TGTGCCAGCAGGCTCGACGGGACAGGGGATAACATTCAGTACTTC.